The rows below give T cell receptor beta chains drawn from one sample of a study of CXCR3-negative and CXCR3-positive naive CD8 T cells. TCRdb re-analyzed the 5' RACE reads; it lists each CDR3 protein once, without DNA. The table lists over 70,000 distinct CDR3 sequences, with around 1% in the top ten. The sequenced material came from naive CXCR3- CD8+ T cells from blood. Every receptor here comes from a human donor in good health. Some clones in this sample may be carry-over from other donors' samples. The CDR3 runs from the conserved cysteine through the conserved F or W.

V	J	CDR3
TRBV13	TRBJ2-1	CASSERLAGSYNEQFF
TRBV4-3	TRBJ2-7	CASSQDNPTGYPYEQYF
TRBV7-3	TRBJ2-1	CASSLTLSGTPDNQFF
TRBV28	TRBJ2-1	CASKQPSSYNEQFF
TRBV7-9	TRBJ1-1	CASSFIGTMNTEAFF
TRBV12-3/TRBV12-4	TRBJ2-7	CASTWGHVTYEQYF
TRBV29-1	TRBJ1-1	CSVGGWNTEAFF
TRBV15	TRBJ2-3	CATSRDSRTGTDTQYF
TRBV6-2/TRBV6-3	TRBJ2-5	CASSFESPVVRTKETQYF
TRBV19	TRBJ2-6	CASSLDPGRAARLSGANVLTF
TRBV20-1	TRBJ1-2	CSATTQGAGYYGYTF
TRBV28	TRBJ1-2	CASSLRSGMPRYGYTF
TRBV12-3/TRBV12-4	TRBJ2-3	CASSLSPSGFTDTQYF
TRBV29-1	TRBJ2-3	CSAPGLGEGTQYF
TRBV9	TRBJ2-3	CASSAAGASTDTQYF
TRBV27	TRBJ2-7	CASSLGSNYEQYF
TRBV4-3	TRBJ2-7	CASSQLAGEPYEQYF
TRBV28	TRBJ2-1	CASRAGAGRNDEQFF
TRBV23-1	TRBJ1-5	CASGDANQPQHF
TRBV10-3	TRBJ2-7	CAISESDEQYF
TRBV4-1	TRBJ1-6	CASSQRGHPLHF
TRBV29-1	TRBJ1-2	CSVEDPVNYGYTF
TRBV5-1	TRBJ2-1	CASSFPGDYNEQFF
TRBV2	TRBJ2-1	CASSRGFSYNEQFF
TRBV7-9	TRBJ1-2	CASSLALGQPYYGYTF
TRBV29-1	TRBJ2-7	CSVSGRSYEQYF
TRBV29-1	TRBJ1-1	CSVPGARGKDTEAFF
TRBV27	TRBJ2-5	CASSLLGQESQYF
TRBV7-9	TRBJ1-1	CASSFGGGEAFF
TRBV6-1	TRBJ2-5	CASSPHWDSEETQYF
TRBV7-9	TRBJ2-3	CASSHRVGDTQYF
TRBV5-1	TRBJ1-6	CASSLGQGGDSPLHF
TRBV9	TRBJ2-5	CASSASGLAETQYF
TRBV20-1	TRBJ2-5	CSARVQGRGGWETQYF
TRBV7-9	TRBJ2-2	CASSSRDRGAVGELFF
TRBV7-2	TRBJ1-6	CASSRGWRSPLHF
TRBV29-1	TRBJ2-5	CSVVGLVSGSFEETQYF
TRBV6-6	TRBJ2-1	CASSPSYGGPYNEQFF
TRBV20-1	TRBJ2-7	CSAPREGGPFSYEQYF